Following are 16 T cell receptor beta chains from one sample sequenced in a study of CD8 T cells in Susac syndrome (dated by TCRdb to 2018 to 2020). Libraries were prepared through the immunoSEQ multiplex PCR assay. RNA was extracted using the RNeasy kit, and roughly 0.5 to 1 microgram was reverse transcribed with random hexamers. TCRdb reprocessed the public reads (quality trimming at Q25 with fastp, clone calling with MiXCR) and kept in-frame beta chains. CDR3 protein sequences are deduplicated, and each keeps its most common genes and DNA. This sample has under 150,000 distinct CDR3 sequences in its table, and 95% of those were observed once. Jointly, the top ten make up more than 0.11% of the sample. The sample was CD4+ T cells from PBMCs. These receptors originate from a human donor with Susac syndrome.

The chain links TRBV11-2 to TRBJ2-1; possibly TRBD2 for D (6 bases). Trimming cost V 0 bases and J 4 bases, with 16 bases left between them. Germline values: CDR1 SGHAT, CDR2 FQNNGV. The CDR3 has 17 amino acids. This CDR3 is CASSLERGGVIYNEQFF. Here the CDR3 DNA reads TGTGCCAGCAGCTTAGAGCGGGGCGGGGTGATATACAATGAGCAGTTCTTC. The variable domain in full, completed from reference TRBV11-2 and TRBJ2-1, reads EAGVAQSPRYKIIEKRQSVAFWCNPISGHATLYWYQQILGQGPKLLIQFQNNGVVDDSQLPKDRFSAERLKGVDSTLKIQPAKLEDSAVYLCASSLERGGVIYNEQFFGPGTRLTVL.

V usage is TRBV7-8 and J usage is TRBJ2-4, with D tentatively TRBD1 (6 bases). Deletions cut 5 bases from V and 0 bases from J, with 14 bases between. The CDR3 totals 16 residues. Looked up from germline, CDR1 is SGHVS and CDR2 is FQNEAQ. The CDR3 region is CASSLGQILAKNIQYF. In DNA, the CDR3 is TGTGCCAGCAGCCTCGGACAGATACTAGCCAAAAACATTCAGTACTTC.

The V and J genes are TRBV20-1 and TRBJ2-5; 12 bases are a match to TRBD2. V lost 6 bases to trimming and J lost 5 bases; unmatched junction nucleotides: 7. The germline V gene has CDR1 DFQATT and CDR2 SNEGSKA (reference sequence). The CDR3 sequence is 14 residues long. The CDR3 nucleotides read TGCAGTGCCCGCCTAGCGGGAGGGAGGGAGACCCAGTACTTC. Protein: CSARLAGGRETQYF.

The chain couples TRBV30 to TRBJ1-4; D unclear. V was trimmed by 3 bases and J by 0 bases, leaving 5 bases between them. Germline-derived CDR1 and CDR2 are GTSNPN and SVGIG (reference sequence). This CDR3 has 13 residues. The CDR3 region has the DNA TGTGCCTGGAGCCGGACAACTAATGAAAAACTGTTTTTT. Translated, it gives CAWSRTTNEKLFF.

CDR3 protein: CSARPATDTQYF. The CDR3 bases are TGCAGTGCTAGACCCGCGACAGATACGCAGTATTTT. The chain couples TRBV20-1 to TRBJ2-3; D gene uncertain. V lost 2 bases and J 3 bases, leaving 6 bases between the germline ends. Germline values: CDR1 DFQATT, CDR2 SNEGSKA (reference sequence). The CDR3 spans 12 residues.

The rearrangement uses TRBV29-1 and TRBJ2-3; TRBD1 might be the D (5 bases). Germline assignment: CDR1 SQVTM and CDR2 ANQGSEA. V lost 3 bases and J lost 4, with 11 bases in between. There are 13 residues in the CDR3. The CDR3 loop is CSVEQGGADTQYF. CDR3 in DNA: TGCAGCGTTGAGCAGGGTGGAGCAGATACGCAGTATTTT.

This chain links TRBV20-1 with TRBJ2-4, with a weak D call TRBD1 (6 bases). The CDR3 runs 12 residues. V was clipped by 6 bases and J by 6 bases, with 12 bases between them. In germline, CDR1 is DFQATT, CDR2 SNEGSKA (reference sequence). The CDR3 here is CSANRVGNIQYF. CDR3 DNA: TGCAGTGCGAACAGGGTTGGAAACATTCAGTACTTC.

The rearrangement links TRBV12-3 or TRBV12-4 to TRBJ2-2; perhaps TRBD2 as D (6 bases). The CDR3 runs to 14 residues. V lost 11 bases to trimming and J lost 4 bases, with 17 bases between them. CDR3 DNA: TGTGCCGTTCACCGCGGGATCGGCACCGGGGAGCTGTTTTTT. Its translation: CAVHRGIGTGELFF.

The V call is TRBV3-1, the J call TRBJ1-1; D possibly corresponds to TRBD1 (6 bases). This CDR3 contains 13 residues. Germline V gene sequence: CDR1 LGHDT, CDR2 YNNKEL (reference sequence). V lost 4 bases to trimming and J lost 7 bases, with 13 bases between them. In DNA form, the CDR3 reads TGTGCCAGCAGCCCGGCGGGGGCAGGTGAAGCTTTCTTT. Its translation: CASSPAGAGEAFF.

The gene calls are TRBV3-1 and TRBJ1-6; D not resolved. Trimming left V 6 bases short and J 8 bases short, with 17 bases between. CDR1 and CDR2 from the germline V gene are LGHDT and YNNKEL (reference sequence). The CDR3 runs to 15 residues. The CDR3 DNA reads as TGTGCCAGCAGTCCCCGGGGAGGAACGCATTCACCCCTCCACTTT. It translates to CASSPRGGTHSPLHF.

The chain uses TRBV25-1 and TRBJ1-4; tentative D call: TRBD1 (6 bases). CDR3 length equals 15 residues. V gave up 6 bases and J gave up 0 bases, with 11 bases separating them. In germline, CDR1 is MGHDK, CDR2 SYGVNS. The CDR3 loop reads CASRQQGTTNEKLFF. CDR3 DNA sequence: TGTGCCAGCAGGCAACAGGGTACAACTAATGAAAAACTGTTTTTT.

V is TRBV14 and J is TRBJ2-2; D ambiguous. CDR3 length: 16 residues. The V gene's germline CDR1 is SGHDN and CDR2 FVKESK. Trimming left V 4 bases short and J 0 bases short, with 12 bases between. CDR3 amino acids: CASSPRRAANTGELFF. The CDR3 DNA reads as TGTGCCAGCAGCCCTCGTCGGGCAGCGAACACCGGGGAGCTGTTTTTT.

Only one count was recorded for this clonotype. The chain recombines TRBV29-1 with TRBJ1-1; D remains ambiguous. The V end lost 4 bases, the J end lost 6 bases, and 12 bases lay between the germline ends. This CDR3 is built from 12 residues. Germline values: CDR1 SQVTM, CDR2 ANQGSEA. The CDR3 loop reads CSVAYQPPEAFF. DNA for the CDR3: TGCAGCGTTGCCTATCAACCACCTGAAGCTTTCTTT.

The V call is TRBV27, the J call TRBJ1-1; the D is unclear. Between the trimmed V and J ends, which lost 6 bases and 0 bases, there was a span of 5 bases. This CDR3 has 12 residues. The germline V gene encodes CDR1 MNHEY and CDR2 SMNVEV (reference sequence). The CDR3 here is CASRNMNTEAFF. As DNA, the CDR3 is TGTGCCAGCAGGAACATGAACACTGAAGCTTTCTTT.

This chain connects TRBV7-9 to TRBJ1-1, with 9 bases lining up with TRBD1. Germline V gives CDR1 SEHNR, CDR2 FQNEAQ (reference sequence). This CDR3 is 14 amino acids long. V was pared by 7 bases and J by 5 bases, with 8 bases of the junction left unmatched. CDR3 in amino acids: CASKTVTGGTEAFF. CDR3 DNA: TGTGCCAGCAAAACGGTGACAGGGGGAACTGAAGCTTTCTTT.

CDR3 region: CSARGGPSTEAFF. For the CDR3, the DNA is TGCAGTGCTAGGGGGGGCCCGAGCACTGAAGCTTTCTTT. The chain has TRBV20-1 and TRBJ1-1, with TRBD1 as a possible D gene (6 bases). Trimming took 3 bases from V and 4 from J, leaving 12 bases between them. Germline lookup yields CDR1 DFQATT and CDR2 SNEGSKA (reference sequence). The CDR3 is 13 amino acids.